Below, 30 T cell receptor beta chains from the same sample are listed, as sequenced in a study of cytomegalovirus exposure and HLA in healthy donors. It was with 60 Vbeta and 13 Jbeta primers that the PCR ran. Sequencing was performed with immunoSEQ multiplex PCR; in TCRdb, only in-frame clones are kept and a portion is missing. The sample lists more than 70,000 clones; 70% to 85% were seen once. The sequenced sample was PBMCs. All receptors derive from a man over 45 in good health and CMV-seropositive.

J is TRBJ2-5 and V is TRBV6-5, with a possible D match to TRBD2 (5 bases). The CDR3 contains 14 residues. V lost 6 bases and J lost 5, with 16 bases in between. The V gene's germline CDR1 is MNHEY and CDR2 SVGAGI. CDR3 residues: CASSHLALAETQYF. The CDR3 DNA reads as TGTGCCAGCAGCCATCTGGCCTTAGCGGAGACCCAGTACTTC.

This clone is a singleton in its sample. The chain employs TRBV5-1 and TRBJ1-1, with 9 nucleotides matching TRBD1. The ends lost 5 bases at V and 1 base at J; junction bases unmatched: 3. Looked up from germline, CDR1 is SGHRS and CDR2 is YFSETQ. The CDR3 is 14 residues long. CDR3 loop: CASSTGGANTEAFF. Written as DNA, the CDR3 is TGCGCCAGCAGTACAGGGGGCGCGAACACTGAAGCTTTCTTT.

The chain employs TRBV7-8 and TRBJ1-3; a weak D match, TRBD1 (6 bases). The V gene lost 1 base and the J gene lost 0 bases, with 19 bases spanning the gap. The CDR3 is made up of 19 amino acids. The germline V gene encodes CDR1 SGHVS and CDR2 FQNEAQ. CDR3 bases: TGTGCCAGCAGCTTAGACCACCCCAGCAGGGGAGACTCTGGAAACACCATATATTTT. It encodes CASSLDHPSRGDSGNTIYF.

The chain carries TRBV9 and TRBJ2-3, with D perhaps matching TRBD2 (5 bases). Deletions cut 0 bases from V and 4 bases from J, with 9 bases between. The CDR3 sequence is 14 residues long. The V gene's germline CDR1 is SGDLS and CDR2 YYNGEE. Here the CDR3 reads CASSVAASPDTQYF. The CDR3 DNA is TGTGCCAGCAGCGTAGCGGCTAGCCCAGATACGCAGTATTTT. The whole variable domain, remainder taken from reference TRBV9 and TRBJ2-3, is DSGVTQTPKHLITATGQRVTLRCSPRSGDLSVYWYQQSLDQGLQFLIQYYNGEERAKGNILERFSAQQFPDLHSELNLSSLELGDSALYFCASSVAASPDTQYFGPGTRLTVL.

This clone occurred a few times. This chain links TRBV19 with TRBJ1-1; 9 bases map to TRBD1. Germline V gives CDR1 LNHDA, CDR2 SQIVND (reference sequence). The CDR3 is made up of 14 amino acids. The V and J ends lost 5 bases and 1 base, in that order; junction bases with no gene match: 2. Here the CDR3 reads CASSLQGANTEAFF. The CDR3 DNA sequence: TGTGCCAGTAGTCTACAGGGGGCGAACACTGAAGCTTTCTTT.

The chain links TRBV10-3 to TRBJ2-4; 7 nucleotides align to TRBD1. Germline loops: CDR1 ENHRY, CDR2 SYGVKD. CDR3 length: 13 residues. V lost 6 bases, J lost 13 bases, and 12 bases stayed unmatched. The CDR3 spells CAISDPRGQEQYF. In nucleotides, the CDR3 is TGTGCCATCAGCGATCCCCGCGGACAGGAACAGTACTTC.

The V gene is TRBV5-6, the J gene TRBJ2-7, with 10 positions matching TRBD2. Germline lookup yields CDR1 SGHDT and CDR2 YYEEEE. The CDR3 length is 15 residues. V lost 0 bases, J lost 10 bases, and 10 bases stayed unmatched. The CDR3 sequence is CASSLGVSSGSSQYF. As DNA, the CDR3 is TGTGCCAGCAGCTTGGGGGTTTCTAGCGGGAGTTCACAGTACTTC.

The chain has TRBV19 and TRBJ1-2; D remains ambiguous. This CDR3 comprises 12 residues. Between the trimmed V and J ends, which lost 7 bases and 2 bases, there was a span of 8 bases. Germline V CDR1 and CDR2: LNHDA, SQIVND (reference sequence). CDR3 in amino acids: CASTVTNYGYTF. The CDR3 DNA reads TGTGCCAGTACGGTAACCAACTATGGCTACACCTTC. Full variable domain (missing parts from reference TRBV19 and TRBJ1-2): DGGITQSPKYLFRKEGQNVTLSCEQNLNHDAMYWYRQDPGQGLRLIYYSQIVNDFQKGDIAEGYSVSREKKESFPLTVTSAQKNPTAFYLCASTVTNYGYTFGSGTRLTVV.

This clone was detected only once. The CDR3 loop reads CASSHPLAGYTQYF. CDR3 coding DNA: TGCGCCAGCAGCCACCCGCTAGCGGGGTATACGCAGTATTTT. V is TRBV4-1 and J is TRBJ2-3, with 9 bases fitting TRBD2. The V gene's germline CDR1 is MGHRA and CDR2 YSYEKL. This CDR3 contains 14 residues. The V gene end was trimmed by 3 bases and the J gene end by 7 bases; junction bases not matched to a gene: 5.

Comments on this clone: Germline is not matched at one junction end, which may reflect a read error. This CDR3 reads CSSSPDTGRSGYTF. The CDR3 region has the DNA TGTTCCAGCAGCCCAGACACCGGCCGGTCTGGCTACACCTTC. This rearrangement joins TRBV7-9 to TRBJ1-2; D is ambiguous. The CDR3 is 14 amino acids. Germline CDR1 reads SEHNR; CDR2 reads FQNEAQ (reference sequence).

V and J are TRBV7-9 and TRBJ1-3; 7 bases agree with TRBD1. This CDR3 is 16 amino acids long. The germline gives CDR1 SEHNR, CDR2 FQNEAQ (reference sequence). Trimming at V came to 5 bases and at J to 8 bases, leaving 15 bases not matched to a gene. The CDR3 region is CASSIRSLDTGDTIYF. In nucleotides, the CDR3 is TGTGCCAGCAGCATAAGGTCCCTGGACACAGGGGACACCATATATTTT.

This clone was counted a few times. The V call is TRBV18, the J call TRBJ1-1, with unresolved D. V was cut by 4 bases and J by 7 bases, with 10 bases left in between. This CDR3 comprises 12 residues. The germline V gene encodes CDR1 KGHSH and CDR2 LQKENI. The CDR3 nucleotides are TGTGCCAGCTCACAAACAACCTTTGAAGCTTTCTTT. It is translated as CASSQTTFEAFF. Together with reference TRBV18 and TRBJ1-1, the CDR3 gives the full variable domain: NAGVMQNPRHLVRRRGQEARLRCSPMKGHSHVYWYRQLPEEGLKFMVYLQKENIIDESGMPKERFSAEFPKEGPSILRIQQVVRGDSAAYFCASSQTTFEAFFGQGTRLTVV.

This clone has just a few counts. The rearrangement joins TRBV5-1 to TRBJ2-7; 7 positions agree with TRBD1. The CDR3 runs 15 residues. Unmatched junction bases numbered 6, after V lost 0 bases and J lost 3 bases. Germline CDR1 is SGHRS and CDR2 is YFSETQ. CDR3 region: CASSLGGTADYEQYF. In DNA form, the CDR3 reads TGCGCCAGCAGCTTGGGGGGGACAGCCGACTACGAGCAGTACTTC.

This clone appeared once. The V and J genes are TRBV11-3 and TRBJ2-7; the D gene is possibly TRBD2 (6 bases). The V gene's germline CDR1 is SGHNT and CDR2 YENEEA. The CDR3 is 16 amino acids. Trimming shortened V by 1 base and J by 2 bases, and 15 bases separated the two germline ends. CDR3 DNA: TGTGCCAGCAGCTTAGCCTCCTTCTGGGGGGCCTACGAGCAGTACTTC. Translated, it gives CASSLASFWGAYEQYF.

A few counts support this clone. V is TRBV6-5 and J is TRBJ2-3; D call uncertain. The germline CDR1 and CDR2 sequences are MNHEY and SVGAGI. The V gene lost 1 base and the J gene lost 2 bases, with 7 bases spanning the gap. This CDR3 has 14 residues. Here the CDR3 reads CASSYLSPTDTQYF. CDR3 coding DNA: TGTGCCAGCAGTTACTTAAGCCCCACAGATACGCAGTATTTT.

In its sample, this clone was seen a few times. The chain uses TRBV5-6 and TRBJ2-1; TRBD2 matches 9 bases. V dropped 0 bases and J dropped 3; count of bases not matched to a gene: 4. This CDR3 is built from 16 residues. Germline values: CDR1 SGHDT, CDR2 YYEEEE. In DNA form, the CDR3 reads TGTGCCAGCAGCTTGGAAAGGACTAGCGTCTACAATGAGCAGTTCTTC. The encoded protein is CASSLERTSVYNEQFF.

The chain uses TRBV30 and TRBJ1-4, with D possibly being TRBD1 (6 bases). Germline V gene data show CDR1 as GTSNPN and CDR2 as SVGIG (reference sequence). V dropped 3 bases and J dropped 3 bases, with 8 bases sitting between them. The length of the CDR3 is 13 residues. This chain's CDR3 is CAWRGQPNEKLFF. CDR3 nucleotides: TGTGCCTGGAGAGGACAGCCTAATGAAAAACTGTTTTTT. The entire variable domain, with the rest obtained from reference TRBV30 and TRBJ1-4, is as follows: SQTIHQWPATLVQPVGSPLSLECTVEGTSNPNLYWYRQAAGRGLQLLFYSVGIGQISSEVPQNLSASRPQDRQFILSSKKLLLSDSGFYLCAWRGQPNEKLFFGSGTQLSVL.

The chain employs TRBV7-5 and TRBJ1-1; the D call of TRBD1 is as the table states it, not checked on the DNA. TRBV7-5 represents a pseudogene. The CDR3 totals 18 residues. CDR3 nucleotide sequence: TGTGCCAGAAGCTTAGGACCAGGAAGGGGGCTGGTGAACACTGAAGCTTTCTTT. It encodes CARSLGPGRGLVNTEAFF.

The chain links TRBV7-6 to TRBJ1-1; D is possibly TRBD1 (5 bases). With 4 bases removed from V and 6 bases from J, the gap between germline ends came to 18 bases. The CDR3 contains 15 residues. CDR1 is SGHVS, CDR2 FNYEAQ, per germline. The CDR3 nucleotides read TGTGCCAGCAGCTCCCAGGGAGGAGGAAGTGCTGAAGCTTTCTTT. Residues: CASSSQGGGSAEAFF.

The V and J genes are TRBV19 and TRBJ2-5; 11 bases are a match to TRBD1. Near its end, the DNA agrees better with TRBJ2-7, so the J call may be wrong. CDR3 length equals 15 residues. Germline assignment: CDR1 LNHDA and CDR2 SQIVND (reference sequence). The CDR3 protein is CASSTGTGGYYEQYF. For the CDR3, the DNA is TGTGCCAGTAGTACCGGGACAGGGGGTTACTACGAGCAGTACTTC.

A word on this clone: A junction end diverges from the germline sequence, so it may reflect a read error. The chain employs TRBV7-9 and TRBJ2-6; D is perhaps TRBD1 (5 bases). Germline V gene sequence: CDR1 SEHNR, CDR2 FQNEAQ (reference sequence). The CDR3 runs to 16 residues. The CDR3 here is CASSLTRSSGANGLTF. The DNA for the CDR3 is TGTGCCAGCAGCCTTACTCGCAGCTCTGGGGCCAACGGCCTGACTTTC.

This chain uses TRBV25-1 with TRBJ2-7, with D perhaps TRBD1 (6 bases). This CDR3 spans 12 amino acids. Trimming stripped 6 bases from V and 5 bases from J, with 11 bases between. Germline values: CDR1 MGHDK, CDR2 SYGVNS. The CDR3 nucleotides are TGTGCCAGCAGGGGGGCAATCCACGAGCAGTACTTC. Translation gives CASRGAIHEQYF.

The DNA of the CDR3 is TGCAGCGCCGCGACTAGCGGGATTTCGAGCGAGCAGTACTTC. Translating it yields CSAATSGISSEQYF. The chain employs TRBV29-1 and TRBJ2-7; the match to TRBD2 covers 11 bases. The CDR3 totals 14 residues. V lost 7 bases and J lost 6; bases outside the gene matches: 11. CDR1 SQVTM and CDR2 ANQGSEA come from the germline V gene.

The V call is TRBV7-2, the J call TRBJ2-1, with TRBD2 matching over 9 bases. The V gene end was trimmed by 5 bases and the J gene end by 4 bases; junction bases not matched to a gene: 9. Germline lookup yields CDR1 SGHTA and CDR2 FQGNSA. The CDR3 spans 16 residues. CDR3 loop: CASSGDLAGPYNEQFF. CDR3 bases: TGTGCCAGCAGCGGAGACCTAGCGGGACCATACAATGAGCAGTTCTTC.

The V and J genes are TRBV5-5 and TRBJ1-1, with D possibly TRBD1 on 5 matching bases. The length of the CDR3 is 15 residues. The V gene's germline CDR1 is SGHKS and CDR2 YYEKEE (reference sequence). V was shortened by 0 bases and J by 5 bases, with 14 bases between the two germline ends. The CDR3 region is CASSLEAIGVTEAFF. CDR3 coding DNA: TGTGCCAGCAGCTTGGAAGCGATAGGGGTTACTGAAGCTTTCTTT.

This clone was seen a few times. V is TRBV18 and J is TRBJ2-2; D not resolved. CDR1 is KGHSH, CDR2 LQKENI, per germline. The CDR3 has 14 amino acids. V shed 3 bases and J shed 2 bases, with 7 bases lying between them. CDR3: CASSPNSNTGELFF. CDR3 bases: TGTGCCAGCTCACCTAACAGTAACACCGGGGAGCTGTTTTTT.

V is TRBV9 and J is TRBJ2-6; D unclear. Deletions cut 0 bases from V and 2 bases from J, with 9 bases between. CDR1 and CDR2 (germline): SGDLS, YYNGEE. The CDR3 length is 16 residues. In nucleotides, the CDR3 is TGTGCCAGCAGCGTAGATTCCGGAGCTGGGGCCAACGTCCTGACTTTC. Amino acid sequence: CASSVDSGAGANVLTF.

The CDR3 reads CASSPGLAGAIETQYF. DNA of the CDR3: TGCGCCAGCAGCCCGGGACTAGCGGGAGCAATAGAGACCCAGTACTTC. The gene calls are TRBV5-1 and TRBJ2-5, with 14 bases that match TRBD2. The germline gives CDR1 SGHRS, CDR2 YFSETQ. Germline trimming cut 4 bases from V and 4 bases from J; bases unmatched to any gene: 6. This CDR3 is built from 16 residues.

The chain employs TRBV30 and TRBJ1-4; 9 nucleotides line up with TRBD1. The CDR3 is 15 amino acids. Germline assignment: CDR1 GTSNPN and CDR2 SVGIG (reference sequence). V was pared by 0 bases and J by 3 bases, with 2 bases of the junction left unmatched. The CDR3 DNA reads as TGTGCCTGGAGTGTAGGGACAGGGTCTAATGAAAAACTGTTTTTT. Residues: CAWSVGTGSNEKLFF. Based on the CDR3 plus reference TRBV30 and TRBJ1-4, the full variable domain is SQTIHQWPATLVQPVGSPLSLECTVEGTSNPNLYWYRQAAGRGLQLLFYSVGIGQISSEVPQNLSASRPQDRQFILSSKKLLLSDSGFYLCAWSVGTGSNEKLFFGSGTQLSVL.

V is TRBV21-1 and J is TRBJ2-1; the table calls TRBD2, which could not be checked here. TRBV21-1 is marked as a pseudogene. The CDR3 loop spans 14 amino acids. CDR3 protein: CASTTSGRTIEQFF. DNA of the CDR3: TGTGCCAGCACTACTAGCGGGAGAACGATTGAGCAGTTCTTC.